This paragraph covers one TCR beta chain sequence. The same CDR3 can be traced to other DNA sequences in this sample. The record originates from a study of blood T cell repertoires in COVID-19. About the study: Nucleic acid was either cDNA or gDNA, and it came from T cells, B-cell-depleted T cells, or PBMCs.

Generated by immunoSEQ multiplex PCR, the TCRdb table keeps only in-frame clones and is missing some. The repertoire holds 350,000 to 400,000 clones, with approximately 89% as singletons. This clonotype originated in a woman in her 40s who had been exposed to COVID-19. The source material was PBMCs or T cells enriched from blood (not recorded which).

Written as DNA, the CDR3 is TGTGCCAGCAGCTTAACAGGGGTGAACACTGAAGCTTTCTTT. This gives the protein CASSLTGVNTEAFF. The chain combines TRBV7-6 with TRBJ1-1; 7 nucleotides match TRBD1. The germline gives CDR1 SGHVS, CDR2 FNYEAQ. The CDR3 loop spans 14 amino acids. V shed 2 bases and J 0 bases; nucleotides not matched to a gene: 0.